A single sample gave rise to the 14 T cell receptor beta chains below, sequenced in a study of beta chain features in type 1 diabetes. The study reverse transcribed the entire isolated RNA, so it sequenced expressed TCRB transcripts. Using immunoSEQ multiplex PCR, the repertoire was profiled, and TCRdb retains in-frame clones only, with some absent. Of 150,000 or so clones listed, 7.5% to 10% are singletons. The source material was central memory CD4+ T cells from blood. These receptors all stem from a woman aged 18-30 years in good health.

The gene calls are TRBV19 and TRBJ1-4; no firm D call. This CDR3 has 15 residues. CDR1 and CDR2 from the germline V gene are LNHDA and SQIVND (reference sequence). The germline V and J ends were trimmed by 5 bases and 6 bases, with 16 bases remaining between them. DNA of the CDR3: TGTGCCAGTAGTCTCGCCGGGTACGGGGATGAAAAACTGTTTTTT. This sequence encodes CASSLAGYGDEKLFF. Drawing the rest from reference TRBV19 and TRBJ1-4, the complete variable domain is DGGITQSPKYLFRKEGQNVTLSCEQNLNHDAMYWYRQDPGQGLRLIYYSQIVNDFQKGDIAEGYSVSREKKESFPLTVTSAQKNPTAFYLCASSLAGYGDEKLFFGSGTQLSVL.

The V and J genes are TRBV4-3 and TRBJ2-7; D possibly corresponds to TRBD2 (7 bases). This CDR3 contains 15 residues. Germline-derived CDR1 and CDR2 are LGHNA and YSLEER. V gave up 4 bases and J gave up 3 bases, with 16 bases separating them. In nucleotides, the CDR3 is TGCGCCAGCAGCCCCCGCCGGGGGGCTCTCTACGAGCAGTACTTC. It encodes CASSPRRGALYEQYF.

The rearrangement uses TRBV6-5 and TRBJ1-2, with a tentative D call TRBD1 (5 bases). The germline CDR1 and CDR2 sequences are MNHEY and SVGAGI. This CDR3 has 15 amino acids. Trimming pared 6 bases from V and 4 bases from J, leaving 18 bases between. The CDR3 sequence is CASSLGGGRSYGYTF. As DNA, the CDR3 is TGTGCCAGCAGCCTCGGCGGGGGACGCTCCTATGGCTACACCTTC.

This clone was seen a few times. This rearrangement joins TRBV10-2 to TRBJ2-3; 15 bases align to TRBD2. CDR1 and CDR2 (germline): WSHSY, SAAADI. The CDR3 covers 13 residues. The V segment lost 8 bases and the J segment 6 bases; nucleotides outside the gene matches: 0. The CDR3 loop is CASGLAGGDTQYF. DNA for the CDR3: TGCGCCAGCGGACTAGCGGGGGGGGATACGCAGTATTTT.

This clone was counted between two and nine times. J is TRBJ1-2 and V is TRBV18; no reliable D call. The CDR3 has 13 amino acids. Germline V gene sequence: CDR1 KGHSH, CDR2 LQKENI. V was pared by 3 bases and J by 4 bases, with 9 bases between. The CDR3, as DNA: TGTGCCAGCTCACCGGATAGCGCCTATGGCTACACCTTC. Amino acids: CASSPDSAYGYTF.

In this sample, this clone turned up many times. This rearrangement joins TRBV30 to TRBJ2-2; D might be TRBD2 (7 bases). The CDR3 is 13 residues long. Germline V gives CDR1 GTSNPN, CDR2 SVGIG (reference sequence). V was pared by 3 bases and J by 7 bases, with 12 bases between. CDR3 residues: CAWSLGGGGELFF. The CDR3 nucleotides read TGTGCCTGGAGCCTAGGGGGGGGCGGGGAGCTGTTTTTT.

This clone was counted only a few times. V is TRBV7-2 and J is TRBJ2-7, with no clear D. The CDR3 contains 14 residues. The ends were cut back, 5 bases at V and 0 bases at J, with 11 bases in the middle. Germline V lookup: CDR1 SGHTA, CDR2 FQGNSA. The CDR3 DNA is TGTGCCAGCAGCCCGACGCAGGCCTCCTACGAGCAGTACTTC. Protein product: CASSPTQASYEQYF.

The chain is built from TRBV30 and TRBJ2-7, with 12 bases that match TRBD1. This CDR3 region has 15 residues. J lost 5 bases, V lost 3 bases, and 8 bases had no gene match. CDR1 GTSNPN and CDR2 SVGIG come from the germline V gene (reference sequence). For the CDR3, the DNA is TGTGCCTGGAGGGGACAGGGGGCGCAAGGGCACGAGCAGTACTTC. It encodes CAWRGQGAQGHEQYF.

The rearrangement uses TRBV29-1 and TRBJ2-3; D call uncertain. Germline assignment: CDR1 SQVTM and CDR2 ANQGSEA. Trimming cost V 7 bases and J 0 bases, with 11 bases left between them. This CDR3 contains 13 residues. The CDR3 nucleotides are TGCAGCGCAAAGACAAGTAGCACAGATACGCAGTATTTT. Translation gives CSAKTSSTDTQYF.

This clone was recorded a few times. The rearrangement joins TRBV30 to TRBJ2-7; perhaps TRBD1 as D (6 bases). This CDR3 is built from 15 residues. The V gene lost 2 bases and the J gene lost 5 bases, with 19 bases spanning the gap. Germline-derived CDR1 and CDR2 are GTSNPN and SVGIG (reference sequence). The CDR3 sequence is CAWSTPKGRGDEQYF. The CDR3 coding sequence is TGTGCCTGGAGTACGCCTAAGGGCAGGGGCGACGAGCAGTACTTC.

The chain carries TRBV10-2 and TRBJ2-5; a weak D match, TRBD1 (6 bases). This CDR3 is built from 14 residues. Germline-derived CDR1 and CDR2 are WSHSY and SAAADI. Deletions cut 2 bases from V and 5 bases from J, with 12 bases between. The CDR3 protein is CASSEQGRWETQYF. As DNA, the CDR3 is TGCGCCAGCAGTGAGCAGGGGCGGTGGGAGACCCAGTACTTC.

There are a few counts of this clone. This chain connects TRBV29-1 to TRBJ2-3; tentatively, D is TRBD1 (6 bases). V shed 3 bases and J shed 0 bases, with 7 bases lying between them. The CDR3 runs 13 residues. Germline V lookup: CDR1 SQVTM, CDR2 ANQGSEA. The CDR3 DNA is TGCAGCGTTGATACAGGGAGCACAGATACGCAGTATTTT. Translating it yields CSVDTGSTDTQYF.

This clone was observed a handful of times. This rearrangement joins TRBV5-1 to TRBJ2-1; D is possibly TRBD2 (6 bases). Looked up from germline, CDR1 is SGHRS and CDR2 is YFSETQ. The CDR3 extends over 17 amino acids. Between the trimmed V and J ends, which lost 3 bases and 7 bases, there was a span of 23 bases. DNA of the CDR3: TGCGCCAGCAGCTGGAGTTTCCCTGGCGGGGCCCGAAATGAGCAGTTCTTC. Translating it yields CASSWSFPGGARNEQFF. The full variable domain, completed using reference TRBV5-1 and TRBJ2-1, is KAGVTQTPRYLIKTRGQQVTLSCSPISGHRSVSWYQQTPGQGLQFLFEYFSETQRNKGNFPGRFSGRQFSNSRSEMNVSTLELGDSALYLCASSWSFPGGARNEQFFGPGTRLTVL.

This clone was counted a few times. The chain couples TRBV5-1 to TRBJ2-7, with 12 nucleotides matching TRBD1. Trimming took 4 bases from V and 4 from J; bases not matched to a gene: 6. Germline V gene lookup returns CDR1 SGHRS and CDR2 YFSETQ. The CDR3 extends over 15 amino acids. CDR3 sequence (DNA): TGCGCCAGCAGCCCCGGGACAGGGGGCTCTTACGAGCAGTACTTC. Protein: CASSPGTGGSYEQYF.